The 30 T cell receptor beta chains presented below share a single source sample, sequenced in a study of breast tumors, draining lymph nodes, adjacent tissues. TCRdb redid the calling of the multiplex PCR reads with MiXCR, one entry per CDR3 protein. The table lists 150,000 to 200,000 distinct CDR3 sequences, approximately 30% of them singletons, with 3% to 4.5% in the top ten. The lymph nodes were axillary draining lymph nodes from breast cancer patients. Sequenced input: axillary lymph node tissue. All receptors come from a female donor with breast cancer. Some clones in this sample may be carry-over from other donors' samples.

The gene calls are TRBV6-6 and TRBJ1-3; D is uncertain. The CDR3 is 14 residues long. V gave up 0 bases and J gave up 2 bases, with 5 bases separating them. The germline V gene encodes CDR1 MNHNY and CDR2 SVGAGI (reference sequence). The CDR3 DNA is TGTGCCAGCAGTTACTCCGAGACTGGAAACACCATATATTTT. Amino acids: CASSYSETGNTIYF.

This clonotype was detected only a few times. This could be a read error, since a much larger clone is one nucleotide away. The chain is built from TRBV5-4 and TRBJ2-7; D tentatively fits TRBD1 or TRBD2 (6 bases each). Between the trimmed V and J ends, which lost 0 bases and 4 bases, there was a span of 17 bases. The CDR3 spans 16 residues. In germline, CDR1 is SGHNT, CDR2 YYREEE (reference sequence). CDR3 region: CASSLAGAGNRYEQYF. In DNA form, the CDR3 reads TGTGCCAGCAGCTTGGCGGGGGCCGGGAATAGGTACGAGCAGTACTTC.

This clonotype was picked up one time. In this CDR3 the conserved last residue, phenylalanine or tryptophan, is missing, so a read error is likely. The limits of the CDR3 on the DNA are not certain, so only TCRdb's listed CDR3 is given. The V call is TRBV7-9, the J call TRBJ2-6; the DNA was not compared with TRBD2, the D call given in the table. Germline V gene sequence: CDR1 SEHNR, CDR2 FQNEAQ (reference sequence). 8 amino acids form the CDR3, both terminal residues included. CDR3 in amino acids: CASRLESS.

The J gene is TRBJ1-2, the V gene TRBV30; weak D call: TRBD1 (6 bases). Trimming stripped 7 bases from V and 0 bases from J, with 12 bases between. The V gene's germline CDR1 is GTSNPN and CDR2 SVGIG (reference sequence). The CDR3 is made up of 13 amino acids. CDR3 sequence reads: CASRQASNYGYTF. The CDR3 DNA reads as TGTGCCTCCCGACAGGCCTCTAACTATGGCTACACCTTC.

At least ten counts were recorded for this clonotype. The V and J genes are TRBV29-1 and TRBJ2-3; TRBD1 might be the D (5 bases). V lost 6 bases and J 5 bases, leaving 21 bases between the germline ends. The CDR3 runs to 15 residues. CDR1 SQVTM and CDR2 ANQGSEA come from the germline V gene. CDR3 in DNA: TGCAGCGTCGGCACCCCCCAGGGTTTCAGAGATACGCAGTATTTT. It encodes CSVGTPQGFRDTQYF.

V gene TRBV20-1 combines with J gene TRBJ2-1; 11 bases fit TRBD2. This CDR3 is 18 amino acids long. V was pared by 1 base and J by 5 bases, with 13 bases of the junction left unmatched. The germline V gene has CDR1 DFQATT and CDR2 SNEGSKA (reference sequence). The chain's CDR3 is CSARVLSTSGGLDNEQFF. The DNA of the CDR3 is TGCAGTGCTAGAGTTCTCTCCACTAGCGGGGGTCTGGACAATGAGCAGTTCTTC.

This clonotype has at least ten counts. The V gene is TRBV5-1, the J gene TRBJ1-3; D unclear. Trimming shortened V by 3 bases and J by 4 bases, and 20 bases separated the two germline ends. The V gene's germline CDR1 is SGHRS and CDR2 YFSETQ. This CDR3 comprises 17 residues. CDR3 nucleotide sequence: TGCGCCAGCAGCTCGGGTGCCTATCTGGGTCCGGGAAACACCATATATTTT. Amino acid sequence: CASSSGAYLGPGNTIYF.

A note on this clonotype: A much larger clonotype is one base distant, so this may be a read error. The chain is built from TRBV24-1 and TRBJ2-1; 13 bases line up with TRBD2. There are 16 residues in the CDR3. Germline assignment: CDR1 KGHDR and CDR2 SFDVKD. Trimming at V came to 12 bases and at J to 5 bases, leaving 12 bases not matched to a gene. Here the CDR3 reads CAGSKRGLAGHNEQFF. CDR3 bases: TGTGCCGGCAGTAAAAGGGGACTAGCGGGACACAATGAGCAGTTCTTC.

The chain uses TRBV7-2 and TRBJ1-5, with 7 bases identical to TRBD1. CDR3 length: 15 residues. The V gene end was trimmed by 1 base and the J gene end by 3 bases; junction bases not matched to a gene: 3. Germline V CDR1 and CDR2: SGHTA, FQGNSA. The CDR3: CASSLVGTDNQPQHF. The CDR3 region has the DNA TGTGCCAGCAGCTTAGTTGGGACAGACAATCAGCCCCAGCATTTT.

The chain couples TRBV24-1 to TRBJ2-3; D remains ambiguous. From germline, CDR1 is KGHDR and CDR2 SFDVKD. The CDR3 contains 13 residues. Trimming removed 9 bases from V and 1 base from J, with 10 bases in between. DNA for the CDR3: TGTGCCACCGCTCAAATCGGCACAGATACGCAGTATTTT. It specifies CATAQIGTDTQYF.

As concerns this clonotype: A much larger clone is a single base away; this may be a read error. The chain recombines TRBV30 with TRBJ1-2; perhaps TRBD1 as D (5 bases). CDR1 GTSNPN and CDR2 SVGIG come from the germline V gene (reference sequence). The CDR3 covers 14 residues. CDR3 DNA: TGTGCCTGGACAAGGTGGGCAGGGTACGATGGCTACGCCTTC. It is translated as CAWTRWAGYDGYAF.

This clonotype was observed many times. V gene TRBV18 combines with J gene TRBJ1-3, with D perhaps TRBD1 (6 bases). The germline V gene encodes CDR1 KGHSH and CDR2 LQKENI. Trimming cost V 6 bases and J 7 bases, with 13 bases left between them. The CDR3 sequence is 13 residues long. CDR3: CASSQAQGNTIYF. CDR3 nucleotide sequence: TGTGCCAGCTCGCAGGCGCAGGGGAACACCATATATTTT.

This clonotype was found many times. CDR3 DNA sequence: TGCGCCAGCAGCCAAGAGGGGACCGGGGCCAACGTCCTGACTTTC. Protein sequence: CASSQEGTGANVLTF. The chain recombines TRBV4-1 with TRBJ2-6, with D possibly called TRBD1 or TRBD2 (5 bases each). Germline lookup yields CDR1 MGHRA and CDR2 YSYEKL. V was cut by 0 bases and J by 4 bases, with 7 bases left in between. This CDR3 contains 15 residues.

Comments on this clonotype: The conserved phenylalanine or tryptophan is not found at the CDR3 terminus, so this likely reflects a read error. The rearrangement joins TRBV4-1 to TRBJ2-7; 14 bases map to TRBD2. V trimming: 5 bases; J trimming: 4 bases; junction bases outside the gene matches: 13. The germline V gene encodes CDR1 MGHRA and CDR2 YSYEKL. The CDR3 length is 18 residues. CDR3 sequence (DNA): TGCGCCAGCAGCTTCCGACTAGCGGGAGGGCTAATGGGTTACGAGCAGTACTCC. Protein product: CASSFRLAGGLMGYEQYS.

This clonotype was detected ten times or more. This CDR3 is CASSQDETWEGPGELFF. For the CDR3, the DNA is TGTGCCAGCAGCCAAGATGAGACTTGGGAGGGACCCGGGGAGCTGTTTTTT. The chain couples TRBV14 to TRBJ2-2; 7 bases map to TRBD2. The J segment lost 6 bases and the V segment lost 0 bases, leaving 10 bases of the junction unmatched. This CDR3 has 17 amino acids. Germline V gives CDR1 SGHDN, CDR2 FVKESK.

This clonotype was seen at least ten times. The gene calls are TRBV5-8 and TRBJ2-5; TRBD1 is a possible D gene (6 bases). The V gene lost 4 bases and the J gene lost 2 bases, with 12 bases spanning the gap. Germline values: CDR1 SGHTS, CDR2 YDEGEE. CDR3 length: 14 residues. In DNA, the CDR3 is TGTGCCAGCAGCAGCTGGACAGAGCAAGAGACCCAGTACTTC. Residues: CASSSWTEQETQYF.

About this clonotype: The junction differs from germline at one of its ends, possibly a read error. The rearrangement links TRBV9 to TRBJ2-3; maybe TRBD1 (5 bases). Germline CDR1 reads SGDLS; CDR2 reads YYNGEE. The CDR3 is 13 residues long. The CDR3 region has the DNA TGTGCCAGCAGCGTAGAACAGACAGATGCGCAGTATTTT. As protein: CASSVEQTDAQYF.

This sequence joins TRBV25-1 and TRBJ2-5; weak D call: TRBD2 (6 bases). The germline CDR1 and CDR2 sequences are MGHDK and SYGVNS. This CDR3 region has 16 residues. Between the trimmed V and J ends, which lost 4 bases and 7 bases, there was a span of 22 bases. CDR3 loop: CASSARDERTTGTQYF. In DNA form, the CDR3 reads TGTGCCAGCAGTGCTAGAGATGAGCGGACTACCGGGACCCAGTACTTC.

This sequence joins TRBV3-1 and TRBJ2-4; a weak D match, TRBD2 (6 bases). CDR3 length: 13 amino acids. V lost 4 bases to trimming and J lost 6 bases, with 10 bases between them. The V gene's germline CDR1 is LGHDT and CDR2 YNNKEL (reference sequence). CDR3 in amino acids: CASSRRGGNIQYF. The CDR3 region has the DNA TGTGCCAGCAGCCGGAGGGGAGGAAACATTCAGTACTTC.

The gene calls are TRBV4-1 and TRBJ1-2; D gene uncertain. This CDR3 has 14 residues. Germline V gene lookup returns CDR1 MGHRA and CDR2 YSYEKL. Trimming took 1 base from V and 3 from J, leaving 9 bases between them. This CDR3 is CASSQGDVYYGYTF. CDR3 nucleotide sequence: TGCGCCAGCAGCCAAGGAGACGTCTACTATGGCTACACCTTC.

This clonotype has ten or more counts. CDR3 sequence reads: CASSSGTDTDTQYF. CDR3 DNA: TGTGCCAGCAGCTCCGGGACCGACACAGATACGCAGTATTTT. The chain couples TRBV5-5 to TRBJ2-3, with D perhaps assigned TRBD1 or TRBD2 (5 bases each). Germline V gene data show CDR1 as SGHKS and CDR2 as YYEKEE (reference sequence). V gave up 3 bases and J gave up 2 bases, with 10 bases separating them. This CDR3 is 14 amino acids long.

This clonotype occurred many times. The CDR3 DNA follows: TGTGCCAGCAGCGTGGAAGCCCCTGGGGCCAACGTCCTGACTTTC. Translation: CASSVEAPGANVLTF. The rearrangement links TRBV9 to TRBJ2-6; D gene unclear. The CDR3 covers 15 residues. The V end lost 2 bases, the J end lost 2 bases, and 8 bases lay between the germline ends. CDR1 and CDR2 from the germline V gene are SGDLS and YYNGEE.

Concerning this clonotype: Just one base apart from a much larger clone, this may be a read error. The chain carries TRBV6-2 or TRBV6-3 and TRBJ2-1; TRBD2 aligns across 7 bases. The V gene's germline CDR1 is MNHEY and CDR2 SVGEGT. The CDR3 contains 13 residues. CDR3 sequence reads: CASSWTSKGERFF. In DNA form, the CDR3 reads TGTGCCAGCAGCTGGACTAGTAAGGGTGAGCGGTTCTTC.

V and J are TRBV12-3 or TRBV12-4 and TRBJ1-6; no firm D call. V lost 3 bases to trimming and J lost 6 bases, with 12 bases between them. The length of the CDR3 is 15 residues. CDR3 loop: CASSLGNPINSPLHF. DNA for the CDR3: TGTGCCAGCAGTTTGGGCAACCCTATTAATTCACCCCTCCACTTT.

This clonotype was detected ten times or more. The CDR3 spells CSVVQEGGELFF. The CDR3 bases are TGCAGCGTTGTTCAGGAGGGCGGGGAGCTGTTTTTT. V usage is TRBV29-1 and J usage is TRBJ2-2; D perhaps matches TRBD2 (6 bases). Germline V gene data show CDR1 as SQVTM and CDR2 as ANQGSEA. The V end lost 4 bases, the J end lost 7 bases, and 10 bases lay between the germline ends. The CDR3 is 12 amino acids.

Details on this clonotype: A much larger clone lies a single base off, so this may be a read error. This chain connects TRBV6-1 to TRBJ1-6; 8 bases line up with TRBD1. This CDR3 comprises 15 residues. Germline-derived CDR1 and CDR2 are MNHNS and SASEGT. V shed 10 bases and J 4 bases; nucleotides not matched to a gene: 9. The CDR3 sequence: CATNPGTGYNSPLHF. The CDR3 coding sequence is TGTGCCACCAACCCTGGGACAGGATATAATTCACCCCTCCACTTT.

This clonotype was recorded at least ten times. The V gene is TRBV10-3, the J gene TRBJ2-2, with D uncertain. Germline V gives CDR1 ENHRY, CDR2 SYGVKD. Trimming stripped 6 bases from V and 8 bases from J, with 10 bases between. CDR3 size: 12 residues. The CDR3 reads CAIRDGSGELFF. The CDR3 DNA reads TGTGCCATCAGGGACGGTTCAGGGGAGCTGTTTTTT.

As to this clonotype: A read error may be the cause here, since a much bigger clone is one base away. CDR3 loop: CARSYSEEQYF. CDR3 DNA sequence: TGTGCCCGCAGTTACTCGGAGGAGCAGTACTTC. The V call is TRBV6-2 or TRBV6-3, the J call TRBJ2-7; D remains ambiguous. The CDR3 runs to 11 residues. Germline-derived CDR1 and CDR2 are MNHEY and SVGEGT.

In the case of this clonotype: One end of the junction varies from germline; a read error may be responsible. The chain combines TRBV4-1 with TRBJ2-7, with 8 positions matching TRBD2. The CDR3 has 14 amino acids. Germline lookup yields CDR1 MGHRA and CDR2 YSYEKL. CDR3 in amino acids: CASSPLAGPYEQYF. In nucleotides, the CDR3 is TGTGCCAGCAGCCCATTAGCGGGACCCTACGAGCAGTACTTC.

The sample holds many counts of this clonotype. The chain uses TRBV29-1 and TRBJ2-7, with 9 bases lining up with TRBD2. Germline V gene lookup returns CDR1 SQVTM and CDR2 ANQGSEA. This CDR3 region has 13 residues. The V segment lost 0 bases and the J segment 9 bases; nucleotides outside the gene matches: 6. DNA for the CDR3: TGCAGCGTTGAAGAGGGGACTAGCCGAGGGCAGTACTTC. Its translation is CSVEEGTSRGQYF.